Below, 31 T cell receptor beta chains from the same sample are listed, as sequenced in a study of Ad26.COV2.S vaccination and SARS-CoV-2 variants (dated by TCRdb to the early 2020s). In the paper's terms, the treatment or condition label means: some 19 received Ad26.COV2.S at low or high dose, single or two shots; 5 received placebo; per-sample allocation not given. For vaccine and placebo recipients, repertoires were sequenced using samples collected on day 63 after the first injection. Receptors were amplified or captured by the immunoSEQ multiplex PCR assay. This is the immuneACCESS table as TCRdb keeps it, with only in-frame sequences that have V and J called. A part of the clones is gone; compared with another copy, unresolved V genes explain less than half, and the rest is unexplained. The sample records approximately 500,000 clones, around nine tenths of which are singletons. The ten largest clones add up to roughly 13% of the sample.

The specimen was peripheral blood, collected in a trial of Ad26.COV2.S vaccine versus placebo. These receptors came from a person between 18 and 65 years old who received the Ad26.COV2.S COVID-19 vaccine or a placebo.

The rearrangement joins TRBV6-1 to TRBJ2-4, with D unclear. CDR3 length: 17 amino acids. V was pared by 3 bases and J by 0 bases, with 15 bases between. Germline V CDR1 and CDR2: MNHNS, SASEGT. CDR3 sequence (DNA): TGTGCCAGCAGTGATCGAGACGTAGATCTAGCCAAAAACATTCAGTACTTC. Encoded protein: CASSDRDVDLAKNIQYF.

This rearrangement joins TRBV27 to TRBJ2-7; TRBD2 matches at 8 bases. Trimming cost V 8 bases and J 6 bases; bases outside gene matches: 6. This CDR3 is built from 12 residues. Germline lookup yields CDR1 MNHEY and CDR2 SMNVEV (reference sequence). The DNA of the CDR3 is TGTGCCAGCCGGGGGGGTACTGGCGAGCAGTACTTC. Its translation is CASRGGTGEQYF.

The count of this clone is one. The chain recombines TRBV3-1 (or the pseudogene TRBV3-2) with TRBJ2-7; 7 nucleotides align to TRBD1. Germline V CDR1 and CDR2: LGHDT, YNNKEL (reference sequence). The CDR3 loop spans 15 amino acids. V was pared by 2 bases and J by 1 base, with 5 bases of the junction left unmatched. The CDR3, as DNA: TGTGCCAGCAGCCAATTGGGACAGCCTTCCTACGAGCAGTACTTC. This encodes CASSQLGQPSYEQYF.

The chain carries TRBV2 and TRBJ2-7, with TRBD2 matching over 10 bases. CDR1 is SNHLY and CDR2 is FYNNEI in the germline V gene. J was trimmed by 0 bases and V by 7 bases; bases with no gene match: 12. The CDR3 sequence is 17 residues long. This CDR3 reads CASTPSGRVLLSYEQYF. The CDR3 DNA follows: TGTGCCAGCACTCCCAGCGGGAGGGTCCTACTCTCCTACGAGCAGTACTTC.

The rearrangement uses TRBV7-2 and TRBJ1-5; no definite D call. V was trimmed by 1 base and J by 1 base, leaving 8 bases between them. The CDR3 is 15 residues long. CDR1 and CDR2 (germline): SGHTA, FQGNSA. CDR3 sequence reads: CASSLVGKSNQPQHF. CDR3 sequence (DNA): TGTGCCAGCAGCTTAGTAGGGAAAAGCAATCAGCCCCAGCATTTT.

This clone was counted a single time. The rearrangement joins TRBV6-5 to TRBJ2-1, with D perhaps TRBD1 (5 bases). The CDR3 extends over 15 amino acids. V was trimmed by 6 bases and J by 0 bases, leaving 12 bases between them. Looked up from germline, CDR1 is MNHEY and CDR2 is SVGAGI. The CDR3 spells CASREDMSSYNEQFF. The CDR3 DNA follows: TGTGCCAGCAGAGAGGACATGAGCTCCTACAATGAGCAGTTCTTC.

The chain's CDR3 is CASSGRGIVAFF. The CDR3 DNA reads TGTGCCAGCAGTGGCAGGGGTATCGTGGCTTTCTTT. V gene TRBV2 combines with J gene TRBJ1-1; a weak D match, TRBD1 (6 bases). V shed 4 bases and J shed 11 bases, with 14 bases lying between them. Germline loops: CDR1 SNHLY, CDR2 FYNNEI. CDR3 size: 12 residues.

V is TRBV5-5 and J is TRBJ1-2; D is ambiguous. V gave up 4 bases and J gave up 0 bases, with 16 bases separating them. Per germline, CDR1 SGHKS and CDR2 YYEKEE (reference sequence). CDR3 length equals 16 residues. The CDR3 sequence: CASSPVAGSSNYGYTF. The DNA of the CDR3 is TGTGCCAGCAGCCCCGTGGCCGGGTCCTCTAACTATGGCTACACCTTC.

V usage is TRBV6-5 and J usage is TRBJ2-6; weak D call: TRBD1 (6 bases). The CDR3 has 15 amino acids. The V end lost 5 bases, the J end lost 4 bases, and 12 bases lay between the germline ends. Germline V gene sequence: CDR1 MNHEY, CDR2 SVGAGI. CDR3 in amino acids: CASSRTGLGANVLTF. The DNA for the CDR3 is TGTGCCAGCAGTCGTACAGGGCTAGGGGCCAACGTCCTGACTTTC.

The rearrangement uses TRBV19 and TRBJ2-4; D is perhaps TRBD1 (6 bases). The V gene lost 0 bases and the J gene lost 5 bases, with 14 bases spanning the gap. The CDR3 is 16 residues long. CDR1 is LNHDA, CDR2 SQIVND, per germline (reference sequence). Here the CDR3 reads CASSIDQGKGQNIQYF. The CDR3 bases are TGTGCCAGTAGTATAGATCAGGGGAAGGGTCAAAACATTCAGTACTTC. Full variable domain (missing parts from reference TRBV19 and TRBJ2-4): DGGITQSPKYLFRKEGQNVTLSCEQNLNHDAMYWYRQDPGQGLRLIYYSQIVNDFQKGDIAEGYSVSREKKESFPLTVTSAQKNPTAFYLCASSIDQGKGQNIQYFGAGTRLSVL.

V gene TRBV7-9 combines with J gene TRBJ1-2, with 7 bases fitting TRBD1. Germline values: CDR1 SEHNR, CDR2 FQNEAQ (reference sequence). Trimming removed 5 bases from V and 4 bases from J; junction bases left unmatched: 22. This CDR3 is built from 19 residues. The CDR3 region is CASSQPKTGQPDGRYGYTF. In nucleotides, the CDR3 is TGTGCCAGCAGCCAACCCAAAACGGGACAGCCAGATGGTCGCTATGGCTACACCTTC. Filled out from reference TRBV7-9 and TRBJ1-2, the complete variable domain reads DTGVSQNPRHKITKRGQNVTFRCDPISEHNRLYWYRQTLGQGPEFLTYFQNEAQLEKSRLLSDRFSAERPKGSFSTLEIQRTEQGDSAMYLCASSQPKTGQPDGRYGYTFGSGTRLTVV.

The CDR3 protein is CASSARTRGQGRDGYTF. For the CDR3, the DNA is TGTGCCAGCAGTGCAAGAACCCGGGGACAGGGGCGCGATGGCTACACCTTC. This sequence joins TRBV6-1 and TRBJ1-2, with 10 nucleotides matching TRBD1. J was trimmed by 6 bases and V by 4 bases; bases with no gene match: 14. CDR1 is MNHNS, CDR2 SASEGT, per germline. The length of the CDR3 is 17 residues.

This sequence joins TRBV30 and TRBJ1-3; D is possibly TRBD1 (6 bases). Deletions cut 3 bases from V and 4 bases from J, with 13 bases between. Per the germline V gene, CDR1 is GTSNPN and CDR2 is SVGIG (reference sequence). CDR3 length: 14 residues. The CDR3 here is CAWRTTGYGNTIYF. Written as DNA, the CDR3 is TGTGCCTGGAGGACTACAGGGTACGGAAACACCATATATTTT.

The gene calls are TRBV18 and TRBJ2-5; D is perhaps TRBD2 (6 bases). Trimming took off 4 bases at V and 0 bases at J, with 9 bases between the two ends. CDR1 and CDR2 from the germline V gene are KGHSH and LQKENI. The length of the CDR3 is 14 residues. CDR3 DNA: TGTGCCAGCTCACTTCGGGGGTACCAAGAGACCCAGTACTTC. Translation gives CASSLRGYQETQYF.

This chain joins TRBV4-1 and TRBJ1-1; weak D call: TRBD1 (5 bases). The CDR3 loop spans 14 amino acids. V lost 0 bases, J lost 4 bases, and 9 bases lay in between. CDR1 MGHRA and CDR2 YSYEKL come from the germline V gene. DNA of the CDR3: TGCGCCAGCAGCCAAGAGGAGGGGATCACTGAAGCTTTCTTT. It is translated as CASSQEEGITEAFF.

This sequence joins TRBV28 and TRBJ2-7; perhaps TRBD2 as D (7 bases). CDR1 MDHEN and CDR2 SYDVKM come from the germline V gene. This CDR3 is built from 17 residues. Trimming stripped 3 bases from V and 2 bases from J, with 20 bases between. Here the CDR3 reads CASSFWGAGDLTYEQYF. CDR3 DNA sequence: TGTGCCAGCAGTTTCTGGGGGGCGGGAGACCTAACCTACGAGCAGTACTTC.

This chain joins TRBV5-4 and TRBJ2-7; TRBD2 matches 8 bases. The germline V gene has CDR1 SGHNT and CDR2 YYREEE (reference sequence). CDR3 size: 14 residues. The V and J ends lost 4 bases and 3 bases, in that order; junction bases with no gene match: 6. DNA for the CDR3: TGTGCCAGCAGCGGAACTAGCGGAAACTACGAGCAGTACTTC. Its protein product is CASSGTSGNYEQYF.

The chain uses TRBV28 and TRBJ1-3; no clear D gene. The CDR3 totals 16 residues. The V gene lost 3 bases and the J gene lost 0 bases, with 12 bases spanning the gap. Germline V gene lookup returns CDR1 MDHEN and CDR2 SYDVKM. CDR3 amino acids: CASSFGVGSSGNTIYF. The DNA for the CDR3 is TGTGCCAGCAGTTTCGGCGTCGGGTCCTCTGGAAACACCATATATTTT.

The chain employs TRBV29-1 and TRBJ1-1, with TRBD1 as a possible D gene (6 bases). The germline V gene encodes CDR1 SQVTM and CDR2 ANQGSEA. V lost 2 bases, J lost 4 bases, and 11 bases lay in between. The CDR3 length is 13 residues. CDR3 in amino acids: CSVERGVSTEAFF. The CDR3 DNA sequence: TGCAGCGTTGAAAGGGGGGTGAGCACTGAAGCTTTCTTT.

This rearrangement joins TRBV24-1 to TRBJ2-3; 8 bases fit TRBD2. V trimming: 5 bases; J trimming: 4 bases; junction bases outside the gene matches: 4. CDR1 and CDR2 (germline): KGHDR, SFDVKD. CDR3 length: 14 residues. Here the CDR3 DNA reads TGTGCCACCAGTGGAGCGGGAGCCTCAGATACGCAGTATTTT. Residues: CATSGAGASDTQYF.

In this sample, this clone turned up once. CDR3 sequence (DNA): TGTGCCAGCAGCCAGGGGTTAGGCTATGGCTACACCTTC. Its protein is CASSQGLGYGYTF. This chain joins TRBV3-1 (or the pseudogene TRBV3-2) and TRBJ1-2; D gene ambiguous. The V gene lost 3 bases and the J gene lost 4 bases, with 9 bases spanning the gap. The CDR3 sequence is 13 residues long. Germline values: CDR1 LGHDT, CDR2 YNNKEL (reference sequence).

The chain carries TRBV28 and TRBJ2-2, with D possibly TRBD1 on 5 matching bases. This CDR3 has 13 residues. Germline CDR1 reads MDHEN; CDR2 reads SYDVKM. This chain's CDR3 is CAIKDIGTGELFF. The CDR3 nucleotides are TGTGCGATAAAGGACATCGGCACCGGGGAGCTGTTTTTT.

V usage is TRBV10-3 and J usage is TRBJ2-7, with TRBD2 matching 14 bases. This CDR3 contains 19 residues. Germline CDR1 ENHRY, CDR2 SYGVKD. Trimming at V came to 7 bases and at J to 7 bases, leaving 21 bases not matched to a gene. CDR3 sequence reads: CAITAGTSGSRGPLGEQYF. CDR3 sequence (DNA): TGTGCCATCACCGCTGGGACTAGCGGGAGTAGGGGCCCTTTAGGGGAGCAGTACTTC.

The chain combines TRBV27 with TRBJ2-5, with D possibly TRBD2 on 5 matching bases. CDR3 length: 11 residues. In germline, CDR1 is MNHEY, CDR2 SMNVEV (reference sequence). V lost 4 bases, J lost 7 bases, and 7 bases lay in between. In DNA, the CDR3 is TGTGCCAGCAGTTGGGCGGGGACCCAGTACTTC. Translating gives CASSWAGTQYF.

V is TRBV7-2 and J is TRBJ2-5, with D perhaps matching TRBD1 (5 bases). Germline V gene data show CDR1 as SGHTA and CDR2 as FQGNSA. There are 13 residues in the CDR3. Between the trimmed V and J ends, which lost 5 bases and 4 bases, there was a span of 11 bases. The CDR3 is CASSPGIRETQYF. CDR3 nucleotides: TGTGCCAGCAGCCCAGGGATTCGAGAGACCCAGTACTTC. The variable domain in full, completed from reference TRBV7-2 and TRBJ2-5, reads GAGVSQSPSNKVTEKGKDVELRCDPISGHTALYWYRQSLGQGLEFLIYFQGNSAPDKSGLPSDRFSAERTGGSVSTLTIQRTQQEDSAVYLCASSPGIRETQYFGPGTRLLVL.

This chain links TRBV9 with TRBJ2-1; D perhaps matches TRBD2 (5 bases). V was cut by 4 bases and J by 0 bases, with 14 bases left in between. This CDR3 comprises 16 residues. Germline V gene sequence: CDR1 SGDLS, CDR2 YYNGEE. The CDR3 DNA is TGTGCCAGCAGCCCCCGAACTAGAGGCTCCTACAATGAGCAGTTCTTC. Its protein is CASSPRTRGSYNEQFF. Looking up the rest from reference TRBV9 and TRBJ2-1 gives the full variable domain: DSGVTQTPKHLITATGQRVTLRCSPRSGDLSVYWYQQSLDQGLQFLIQYYNGEERAKGNILERFSAQQFPDLHSELNLSSLELGDSALYFCASSPRTRGSYNEQFFGPGTRLTVL.

The chain couples TRBV7-2 to TRBJ2-1; TRBD1 aligns across 7 bases. This CDR3 comprises 14 residues. The germline CDR1 and CDR2 sequences are SGHTA and FQGNSA. The ends lost 3 bases at V and 6 bases at J; junction bases unmatched: 5. CDR3 nucleotide sequence: TGTGCCAGCAGCTTTTCCAGGGGGATCAATGAGCAGTTCTTC. Amino acids: CASSFSRGINEQFF.

The rearrangement joins TRBV24-1 to TRBJ2-7, with 9 bases identical to TRBD1. Losses at the gene ends were 4 bases for V and 3 bases for J; bases not matched to a gene: 6. CDR3 length: 15 residues. The germline V gene has CDR1 KGHDR and CDR2 SFDVKD. The CDR3 DNA follows: TGTGCCACCAGTGACGGAGGGACAGGGAACTACGAGCAGTACTTC. Translated: CATSDGGTGNYEQYF.

This chain joins TRBV19 and TRBJ1-2; D is ambiguous. Germline V lookup: CDR1 LNHDA, CDR2 SQIVND (reference sequence). CDR3 length: 15 amino acids. With 1 base removed from V and 4 bases from J, the gap between germline ends came to 13 bases. Here the CDR3 DNA reads TGTGCCAGTAGTATAGTGGCGGAGGCCGGCTATGGCTACACCTTC. It is translated as CASSIVAEAGYGYTF.

V usage is TRBV6-5 and J usage is TRBJ2-7; 7 bases line up with TRBD2. The V gene's germline CDR1 is MNHEY and CDR2 SVGAGI. Trimming at V came to 6 bases and at J to 0 bases, leaving 8 bases not matched to a gene. The CDR3 covers 15 residues. The CDR3 sequence: CASSLAAPFSYEQYF. Written as DNA, the CDR3 is TGTGCCAGCAGCCTAGCGGCCCCGTTCTCCTACGAGCAGTACTTC.

CDR3 nucleotide sequence: TGTGCCAGCAGCTCAGCCGGGACTAGCCGCGATGAGCAGTTCTTC. As protein: CASSSAGTSRDEQFF. The chain recombines TRBV14 with TRBJ2-1; TRBD2 agrees at 9 bases. CDR1 is SGHDN and CDR2 is FVKESK in the germline V gene. CDR3 length: 15 residues. V lost 5 bases, J lost 8 bases, and 10 bases stayed unmatched.